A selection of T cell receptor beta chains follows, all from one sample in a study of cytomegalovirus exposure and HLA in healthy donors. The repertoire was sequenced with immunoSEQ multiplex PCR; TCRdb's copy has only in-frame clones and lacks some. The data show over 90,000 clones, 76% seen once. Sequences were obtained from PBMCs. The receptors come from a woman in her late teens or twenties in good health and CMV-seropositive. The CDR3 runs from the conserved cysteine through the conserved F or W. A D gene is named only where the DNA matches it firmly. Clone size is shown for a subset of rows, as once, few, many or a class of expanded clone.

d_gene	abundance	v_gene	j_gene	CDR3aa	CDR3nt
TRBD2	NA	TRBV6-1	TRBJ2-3	CASTPGLAGRAYF	TGTGCCAGCACTCCGGGACTAGCGGGCCGCGCGTATTTT
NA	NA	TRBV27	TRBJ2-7	CASSFGSGGGYEQYF	TGTGCCAGCAGTTTTGGGTCCGGCGGAGGATACGAGCAGTACTTC
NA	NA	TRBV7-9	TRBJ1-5	CASSLATGIGNQPQHF	TGTGCCAGCAGCTTAGCGACAGGTATCGGCAATCAGCCCCAGCATTTT
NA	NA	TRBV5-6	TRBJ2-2	CASSPRRGSKGELFF	TGTGCCAGCAGCCCCCGAAGAGGGAGTAAGGGGGAGCTGTTTTTT
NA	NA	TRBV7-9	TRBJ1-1	CASSLFDIAGDTEAFF	TGTGCCAGCAGCTTATTCGACATTGCAGGGGACACTGAAGCTTTCTTT
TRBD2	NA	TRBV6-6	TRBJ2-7	CASRDSGITWEQYF	TGTGCCAGCAGGGATAGCGGGATAACTTGGGAGCAGTACTTC
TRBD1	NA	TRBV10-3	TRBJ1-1	CASRTGNTEAFF	TGTGCCAGCCGGACAGGGAACACTGAAGCTTTCTTT
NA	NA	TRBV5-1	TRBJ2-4	CASSLGSFANIQYF	TGCGCCAGCAGCTTGGGGAGTTTCGCAAACATTCAGTACTTC
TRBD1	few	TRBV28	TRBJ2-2	CASSTPGQITGELFF	TGTGCCAGCAGTACACCGGGACAGATCACCGGGGAGCTGTTTTTT
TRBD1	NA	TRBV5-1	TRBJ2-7	CASSLGQGSYEQYF	TGCGCCAGCAGCCTGGGACAGGGGTCCTACGAGCAGTACTTC
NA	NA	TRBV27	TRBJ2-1	CASSSLANEQFF	TGTGCCAGCAGTTCCCTCGCGAATGAGCAGTTCTTC
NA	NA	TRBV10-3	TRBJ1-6	CAISESGPNSPLHF	TGTGCCATCAGTGAGTCGGGGCCTAATTCACCCCTCCACTTT
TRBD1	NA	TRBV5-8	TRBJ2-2	CASSLWTGDTGELFF	TGTGCCAGCAGCTTGTGGACAGGGGATACCGGGGAGCTGTTTTTT
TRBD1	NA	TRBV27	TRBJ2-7	CASRLGTGTGYEQYF	TGTGCCAGCCGGTTGGGGACAGGGACTGGCTACGAGCAGTACTTC
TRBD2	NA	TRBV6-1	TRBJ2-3	CASSARLAGGDTQYF	TGTGCCAGCAGTGCGAGATTAGCGGGGGGGGATACGCAGTATTTT
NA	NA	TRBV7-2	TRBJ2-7	CASRVTGFGYEQYF	TGTGCCAGCAGGGTTACGGGGTTTGGATACGAGCAGTACTTC
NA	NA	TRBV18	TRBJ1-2	CASSSQGDYGYTF	TGTGCCAGCTCATCACAGGGAGACTATGGCTACACCTTC
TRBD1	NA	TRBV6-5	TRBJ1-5	CASTSRQGSNQPQHF	TGTGCCAGCACTTCCCGACAGGGAAGCAATCAGCCCCAGCATTTT
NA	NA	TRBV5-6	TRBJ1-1	CASSKLQASVSEAFF	TGTGCCAGCAGCAAACTCCAGGCCTCGGTATCTGAAGCTTTCTTT
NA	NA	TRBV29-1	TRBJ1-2	CSVEFMRGYTF	TGCAGCGTTGAGTTTATGCGTGGCTACACCTTC
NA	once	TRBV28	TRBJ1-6	CASSLVAGSVSPLHF	TGTGCCAGCAGTTTAGTGGCAGGGTCTGTCTCACCCCTCCACTTT
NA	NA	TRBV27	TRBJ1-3	CASSFLGRGSGNTIYF	TGTGCCAGCAGCTTTTTGGGCAGGGGCTCTGGAAACACCATATATTTT
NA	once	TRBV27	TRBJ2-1	CASSNLYSQFF	TGTGCCAGCTCGAATCTTTACTCGCAGTTCTTC
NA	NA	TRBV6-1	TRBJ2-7	CASTPGHSYEQYF	TGTGCCAGCACTCCGGGACATTCCTACGAGCAGTACTTC
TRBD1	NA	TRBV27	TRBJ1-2	CASRGGTYGYTF	TGTGCCAGCCGAGGGGGCACCTATGGCTACACCTTC
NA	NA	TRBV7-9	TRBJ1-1	CASSFSTANTEAFF	TGTGCCAGCAGCTTTAGTACAGCAAACACTGAAGCTTTCTTT
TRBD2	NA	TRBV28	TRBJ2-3	CASSPGTSGRATDTQYF	TGTGCCAGCAGTCCCGGGACTAGCGGGAGGGCCACAGATACGCAGTATTTT
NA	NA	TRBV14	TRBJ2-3	CASSPPSQGTDTQYF	TGTGCCAGCAGCCCTCCCTCCCAGGGGACAGATACGCAGTATTTT
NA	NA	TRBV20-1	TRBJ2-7	CSAGFRGEQYF	TGCAGTGCTGGATTCAGGGGAGAGCAGTACTTC
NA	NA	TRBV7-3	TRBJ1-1	CASSFYREAEAFF	TGTGCCAGCAGCTTCTACAGGGAAGCTGAAGCTTTCTTT
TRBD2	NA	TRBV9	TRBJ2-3	CASSVEAGAITDTQYF	TGTGCCAGCAGCGTCGAGGCGGGAGCCATAACAGATACGCAGTATTTT
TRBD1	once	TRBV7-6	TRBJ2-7	CASSFQGQGVGEQYF	TGTGCCAGCAGCTTCCAGGGGCAGGGGGTTGGCGAGCAGTACTTC
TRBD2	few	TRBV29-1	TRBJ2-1	CSVAGLANSYNEQFF	TGCAGCGTTGCAGGACTAGCGAACTCCTACAATGAGCAGTTCTTC
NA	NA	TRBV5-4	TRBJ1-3	CASSLEAGAASGNTIYF	TGTGCCAGCAGCTTGGAGGCGGGCGCGGCATCTGGAAACACCATATATTTT
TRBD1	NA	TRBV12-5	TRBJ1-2	CASAAWTGGVGYTF	TGTGCTAGTGCCGCCTGGACAGGGGGAGTTGGCTACACCTTC
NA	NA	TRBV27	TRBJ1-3	CASSLSYSSGNTIYF	TGTGCCAGCAGTTTATCATACAGCTCTGGAAACACCATATATTTT
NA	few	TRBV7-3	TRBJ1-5	CASSSSDQPQHF	TGTGCCAGCAGCTCCAGTGATCAGCCCCAGCATTTT
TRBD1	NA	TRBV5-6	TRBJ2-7	CASSHPSHRGRNEQYF	TGTGCCAGCAGCCACCCGAGTCACAGGGGGCGAAACGAGCAGTACTTC
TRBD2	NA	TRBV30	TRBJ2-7	CAWSLGEGQYEQYF	TGTGCCTGGAGTCTGGGGGAGGGCCAGTACGAGCAGTACTTC
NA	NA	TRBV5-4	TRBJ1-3	CASSSGLTNTIYF	TGTGCCAGCAGTTCAGGGTTAACAAACACCATATATTTT
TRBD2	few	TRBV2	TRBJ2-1	CASSGLAGDNEQFF	TGTGCCAGCTCGGGACTAGCGGGGGACAATGAGCAGTTCTTC
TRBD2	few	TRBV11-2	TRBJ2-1	CASSLGVGLASYNEQFF	TGTGCCAGCAGCTTAGGAGTGGGACTAGCGAGTTACAATGAGCAGTTCTTC
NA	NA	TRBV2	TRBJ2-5	CASITTQQETQYF	TGTGCCAGCATTACGACTCAGCAAGAGACCCAGTACTTC
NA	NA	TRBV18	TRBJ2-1	CASSPLSAITGNEQFF	TGTGCCAGCTCACCACTTAGCGCCATAACGGGGAATGAGCAGTTCTTC